A single sample gave rise to the 12 T cell receptor beta chains below, sequenced in a study of T-cell memory formation after mild COVID-19. TCRdb analysed the 5' RACE reads with MiXCR anew, one entry per CDR3 protein. The sample has 450,000 to 700,000 distinct CDR3 sequences, about a sixth seen once. The specimen sequenced was PBMCs or a T cell subset sorted from them (not recorded which). These receptors were obtained from an adult woman who had mild COVID-19 (a few samples of this study predate the infection). Cell type and time point are not known.

This clonotype showed up just a few times. The chain couples TRBV5-1 to TRBJ2-5; 9 nucleotides match TRBD2. The V and J ends lost 4 bases and 2 bases, in that order; junction bases with no gene match: 9. The CDR3 extends over 16 amino acids. CDR1 and CDR2 from the germline V gene are SGHRS and YFSETQ. CDR3 residues: CASSLGVSGGQETQYF. The CDR3 DNA is TGCGCCAGCAGCCTGGGAGTGAGCGGGGGGCAAGAGACCCAGTACTTC.

This clonotype came up a few times. The chain has TRBV7-2 and TRBJ1-4; D perhaps matches TRBD1 (5 bases). This CDR3 is 15 amino acids long. Germline V gene sequence: CDR1 SGHTA, CDR2 FQGNSA. The V end lost 4 bases, the J end lost 8 bases, and 17 bases lay between the germline ends. As DNA, the CDR3 is TGTGCCAGCAGCTCCCCACGGGGACGAGGAGAAAAACTGTTTTTT. It specifies CASSSPRGRGEKLFF.

The genes are TRBV29-1 and TRBJ2-7; D remains ambiguous. With 6 bases removed from V and 2 bases from J, the gap between germline ends came to 17 bases. Germline V gene lookup returns CDR1 SQVTM and CDR2 ANQGSEA. The length of the CDR3 is 14 residues. CDR3 bases: TGCAGCGTCATGTACCCGGTCCTCACCTACGAGCAGTACTTC. Protein product: CSVMYPVLTYEQYF.

This chain links TRBV9 with TRBJ2-3; 11 nucleotides agree with TRBD2. The J segment lost 3 bases and the V segment lost 3 bases, leaving 6 bases of the junction unmatched. Germline lookup yields CDR1 SGDLS and CDR2 YYNGEE. This CDR3 has 16 residues. CDR3 sequence reads: CASSAFLAGGTDTQYF. For the CDR3, the DNA is TGTGCCAGCAGCGCCTTCCTAGCGGGAGGTACAGATACGCAGTATTTT.

The J gene is TRBJ2-7, the V gene TRBV20-1; TRBD2 might be the D (6 bases). V lost 3 bases, J lost 5 bases, and 20 bases lay in between. Germline V gene data show CDR1 as DFQATT and CDR2 as SNEGSKA (reference sequence). This CDR3 contains 15 residues. CDR3 sequence: CSARGWDWSNDEQYF. The CDR3 DNA reads TGCAGTGCTAGGGGGTGGGACTGGTCTAATGACGAGCAGTACTTC.

This clonotype showed up just a few times. The chain employs TRBV21-1 and TRBJ2-4; the table's D call, TRBD1, was not checked against the DNA. TRBV21-1 is flagged as a pseudogene. This CDR3 is 14 amino acids long. The CDR3 here is CASSKQGAKNIQYF. CDR3 DNA: TGTGCCAGCAGCAAACAGGGAGCCAAAAACATTCAGTACTTC.

This clonotype has just a few counts. The chain couples TRBV12-3 or TRBV12-4 to TRBJ1-1; a possible D gene is TRBD1 (6 bases). Trimming removed 3 bases from V and 11 bases from J, with 19 bases in between. CDR3 length equals 14 residues. DNA of the CDR3: TGTGCCAGCAGTTTCCTAGGGTCAAGGGGGTATGCTTTCTTT. It is translated as CASSFLGSRGYAFF.

This chain links TRBV2 with TRBJ2-6; no firm D call. The ends were cut back, 5 bases at V and 0 bases at J, with 14 bases in the middle. Germline CDR1 is SNHLY and CDR2 is FYNNEI. The CDR3 loop spans 17 amino acids. Here the CDR3 reads CASSPEDGLSGANVLTF. The DNA for the CDR3 is TGTGCCAGCAGTCCTGAGGACGGGCTCTCTGGGGCCAACGTCCTGACTTTC.

This chain links TRBV6-4 with TRBJ1-1; the D gene is possibly TRBD1 (6 bases). The V end was cut by 11 bases, the J end by 0 bases, with 13 bases between. The length of the CDR3 is 13 residues. The V gene's germline CDR1 is MRHNA and CDR2 SNTAGT. The CDR3: CAQAGALNTEAFF. The CDR3 nucleotides read TGTGCCCAGGCAGGGGCGCTGAACACTGAAGCTTTCTTT.

The chain is built from TRBV7-2 and TRBJ2-3; 7 positions agree with TRBD1. Germline trimming cut 5 bases from V and 2 bases from J; bases unmatched to any gene: 4. CDR3 size: 14 residues. Germline loops: CDR1 SGHTA, CDR2 FQGNSA. Here the CDR3 reads CASSPGQVTDTQYF. The CDR3 nucleotides read TGTGCCAGCAGCCCCGGACAGGTCACAGATACGCAGTATTTT.

This clonotype was seen a few times. This chain connects TRBV3-1 to TRBJ2-7; D not resolved. Trimming took 1 base from V and 3 from J, leaving 7 bases between them. This CDR3 is 13 amino acids long. CDR1 LGHDT and CDR2 YNNKEL come from the germline V gene (reference sequence). The CDR3 region is CASSQGQNYEQYF. In DNA, the CDR3 is TGTGCCAGCAGCCAAGGGCAGAACTACGAGCAGTACTTC.

This clonotype came up a few times. This chain uses TRBV27 with TRBJ2-1; 8 positions match TRBD1. The germline gives CDR1 MNHEY, CDR2 SMNVEV (reference sequence). This CDR3 has 15 amino acids. Trimming took 5 bases from V and 9 from J; bases not matched to a gene: 12. The CDR3 loop reads CASSPSGGQWGEQFF. CDR3 sequence (DNA): TGTGCCAGCAGTCCGTCAGGGGGCCAGTGGGGTGAGCAGTTCTTC.